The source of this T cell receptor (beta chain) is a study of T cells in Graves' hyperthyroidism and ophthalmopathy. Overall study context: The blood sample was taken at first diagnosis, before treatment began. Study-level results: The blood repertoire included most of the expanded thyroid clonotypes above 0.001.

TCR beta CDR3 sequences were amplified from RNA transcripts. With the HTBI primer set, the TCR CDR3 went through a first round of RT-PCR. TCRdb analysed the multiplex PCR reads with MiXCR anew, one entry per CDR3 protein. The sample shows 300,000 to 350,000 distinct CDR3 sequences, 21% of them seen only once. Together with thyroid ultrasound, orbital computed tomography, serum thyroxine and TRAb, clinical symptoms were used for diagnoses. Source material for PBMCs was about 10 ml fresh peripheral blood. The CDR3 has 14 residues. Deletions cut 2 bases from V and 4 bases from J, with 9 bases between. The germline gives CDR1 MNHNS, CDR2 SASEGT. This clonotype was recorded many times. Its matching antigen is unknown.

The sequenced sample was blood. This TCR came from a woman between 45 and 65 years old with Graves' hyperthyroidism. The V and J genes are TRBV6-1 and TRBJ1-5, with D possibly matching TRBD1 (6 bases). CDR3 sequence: CASSETGFNQPQHF. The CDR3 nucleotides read TGTGCCAGCAGTGAAACAGGGTTTAATCAGCCCCAGCATTTT.